A single sample is the source of the 21 T cell receptor beta chains below, sequenced in a study of sequential checkpoint blockade in melanoma. Sequencing used immunoSEQ multiplex PCR; TCRdb keeps in-frame clones, though not all of them. Of 3,500 to 4,500 clones listed, 60% to 70% are singletons. Stated treatment: randomized to nivolumab then ipilimumab (arm A) or the reverse (arm B). The input for sequencing was CD8+ T cells sorted from blood (inferred from file names), taken from a patient given nivolumab and ipilimumab in sequence. The source of these receptors is a human donor with melanoma.

V and J are TRBV2 and TRBJ2-7; tentatively, D is TRBD2 (6 bases). Germline values: CDR1 SNHLY, CDR2 FYNNEI. This CDR3 region has 14 residues. V was shortened by 8 bases and J by 2 bases, with 16 bases between the two germline ends. CDR3 protein: CASYELATPYEQYF. The CDR3 region has the DNA TGTGCCAGCTACGAGCTAGCGACACCCTACGAGCAGTACTTC.

The gene calls are TRBV30 and TRBJ2-7, with 11 bases fitting TRBD1. Germline V gene data show CDR1 as GTSNPN and CDR2 as SVGIG (reference sequence). This CDR3 has 16 amino acids. V dropped 1 base and J dropped 2; count of bases not matched to a gene: 7. The DNA of the CDR3 is TGTGCCTGGAGTGGGACAGGGGGCGTAACCCCCTACGAGCAGTACTTC. Residues: CAWSGTGGVTPYEQYF.

The chain joins TRBV9 to TRBJ2-1; 7 bases are a match to TRBD1. With 2 bases clipped from V and 4 bases from J, the junction kept 6 bases outside the gene matches. Germline CDR1 is SGDLS and CDR2 is YYNGEE. CDR3 length equals 15 residues. This CDR3 is CASSVTGTVYNEQFF. Here the CDR3 DNA reads TGTGCCAGCAGCGTGACAGGGACCGTTTACAATGAGCAGTTCTTC. The full variable domain, completed using reference TRBV9 and TRBJ2-1, is DSGVTQTPKHLITATGQRVTLRCSPRSGDLSVYWYQQSLDQGLQFLIQYYNGEERAKGNILERFSAQQFPDLHSELNLSSLELGDSALYFCASSVTGTVYNEQFFGPGTRLTVL.

A few counts support this clone. The chain uses TRBV2 and TRBJ2-7, with 7 bases matching TRBD2. J was trimmed by 2 bases and V by 0 bases; bases with no gene match: 10. Germline V lookup: CDR1 SNHLY, CDR2 FYNNEI. The CDR3 is 17 residues long. CDR3 in DNA: TGTGCCAGCAGTGAAGCCCTGTGGCGGGAGATCGCCTACGAGCAGTACTTC. Translation gives CASSEALWREIAYEQYF.

The chain couples TRBV14 to TRBJ1-1; TRBD1 matches 10 bases. This CDR3 is 17 amino acids long. The germline CDR1 and CDR2 sequences are SGHDN and FVKESK. With 2 bases clipped from V and 2 bases from J, the junction kept 8 bases outside the gene matches. CDR3 nucleotide sequence: TGTGCCAGCAGCCAATTCACCGAGACAGGGGGCAACACTGAAGCTTTCTTT. Translated, it gives CASSQFTETGGNTEAFF. Full variable domain (outside the CDR3, taken from reference TRBV14 and TRBJ1-1): EAGVTQFPSHSVIEKGQTVTLRCDPISGHDNLYWYRRVMGKEIKFLLHFVKESKQDESGMPNNRFLAERTGGTYSTLKVQPAELEDSGVYFCASSQFTETGGNTEAFFGQGTRLTVV.

J is TRBJ2-1 and V is TRBV15; TRBD2 is a possible D gene (5 bases). CDR3 length equals 14 residues. CDR1 is LNHNV and CDR2 is YYDKDF in the germline V gene (reference sequence). The germline V and J ends were trimmed by 3 bases and 3 bases, with 9 bases remaining between them. As DNA, the CDR3 is TGTGCCACCAGCAGGAGGGATGGCTACAATGAGCAGTTCTTC. Amino acid sequence: CATSRRDGYNEQFF. Full variable domain (missing parts from reference TRBV15 and TRBJ2-1): DAMVIQNPRYQVTQFGKPVTLSCSQTLNHNVMYWYQQKSSQAPKLLFHYYDKDFNNEADTPDNFQSRRPNTSFCFLDIRSPGLGDTAMYLCATSRRDGYNEQFFGPGTRLTVL.

The V gene is TRBV29-1, the J gene TRBJ1-4, with D uncertain. V lost 7 bases and J lost 4, with 7 bases in between. The germline V gene has CDR1 SQVTM and CDR2 ANQGSEA. This CDR3 has 11 amino acids. The CDR3 nucleotides read TGCAGCGGGGAGGATAATGAAAAACTGTTTTTT. Translating it yields CSGEDNEKLFF.

This chain uses TRBV4-2 with TRBJ2-7; perhaps TRBD2 as D (7 bases). The V gene's germline CDR1 is LGHNA and CDR2 YNFKEQ. V lost 5 bases to trimming and J lost 3 bases, with 17 bases between them. CDR3 length equals 15 residues. Written as DNA, the CDR3 is TGTGCCAGCAGCTTGGGTGGGGGCGGGAGCTACGAGCAGTACTTC. Translating gives CASSLGGGGSYEQYF.

Details on this clone: Distinct nucleotide sequences in the sample also encode this CDR3. The chain has TRBV4-1 and TRBJ1-2, with D perhaps matching TRBD1 (5 bases). The CDR3 loop spans 15 amino acids. The germline gives CDR1 MGHRA, CDR2 YSYEKL. V shed 0 bases and J shed 3 bases, with 11 bases lying between them. CDR3: CASSQDPTGYYGYTF. The CDR3 nucleotides read TGCGCCAGCAGCCAAGATCCTACAGGTTACTATGGCTACACCTTC.

The rearrangement joins TRBV27 to TRBJ2-7; tentative D call: TRBD1 (6 bases). The CDR3 runs 13 residues. Germline V CDR1 and CDR2: MNHEY, SMNVEV (reference sequence). The V and J ends lost 4 bases and 1 base respectively, with 8 bases between them. CDR3 residues: CASSYRVSYEQYF. The DNA for the CDR3 is TGTGCCAGCAGTTACAGGGTTTCCTACGAGCAGTACTTC.

The V and J genes are TRBV2 and TRBJ2-7; 9 nucleotides align to TRBD2. After removal of 3 bases from V and 5 bases from J, the junction contained 2 bases not matched to a gene. The CDR3 spans 13 residues. CDR1 and CDR2 (germline): SNHLY, FYNNEI. The CDR3 reads CASSDLAGDEQYF. In nucleotides, the CDR3 is TGTGCCAGCAGTGATTTAGCGGGAGACGAGCAGTACTTC.

The chain employs TRBV4-2 and TRBJ2-1, with TRBD2 matching over 13 bases. The CDR3 runs to 16 residues. The junction had 3 bases not matched to a gene; V was cut back by 0 bases and J by 7 bases. Germline V gene data show CDR1 as LGHNA and CDR2 as YNFKEQ. This chain's CDR3 is CASSQESTSGGNEQFF. The CDR3 DNA sequence: TGTGCCAGCAGCCAAGAGTCGACTAGCGGGGGGAATGAGCAGTTCTTC.

V and J are TRBV29-1 and TRBJ1-1, with 7 bases fitting TRBD1. CDR1 and CDR2 from the germline V gene are SQVTM and ANQGSEA. The V gene end was trimmed by 6 bases and the J gene end by 0 bases; junction bases not matched to a gene: 13. The CDR3 is 16 residues long. The CDR3 DNA reads as TGCAGCGTGGGCCCGGGACAGACGGTCATGAACACTGAAGCTTTCTTT. This encodes CSVGPGQTVMNTEAFF.

The chain joins TRBV11-2 to TRBJ2-5, with 8 nucleotides matching TRBD1. Near its end, the DNA agrees better with TRBJ2-7, so the J call may be wrong. Looked up from germline, CDR1 is SGHAT and CDR2 is FQNNGV. This CDR3 contains 17 residues. CDR3 sequence reads: CASSLLFGNRGSYEQYF. CDR3 nucleotide sequence: TGTGCCAGCAGCTTACTCTTTGGGAACAGGGGGTCCTACGAGCAGTACTTC.

This clone was picked up a small number of times. The V gene is TRBV5-1, the J gene TRBJ2-5, with 12 bases matching TRBD1. This CDR3 has 15 residues. The germline V gene encodes CDR1 SGHRS and CDR2 YFSETQ. V dropped 3 bases and J dropped 4; count of bases not matched to a gene: 4. Written as DNA, the CDR3 is TGCGCCAGCAGCTCCGGGACAGGGGGCTTAGAGACCCAGTACTTC. It is translated as CASSSGTGGLETQYF.

The rearrangement joins TRBV29-1 to TRBJ2-7; D not resolved. V was trimmed by 7 bases and J by 0 bases, leaving 10 bases between them. The CDR3 covers 12 residues. Germline lookup yields CDR1 SQVTM and CDR2 ANQGSEA. CDR3 sequence: CSAAANSYEQYF. For the CDR3, the DNA is TGCAGCGCGGCAGCGAACTCCTACGAGCAGTACTTC.

The chain employs TRBV5-1 and TRBJ2-2, with a tentative D call TRBD1 (5 bases). The ends were cut back, 2 bases at V and 4 bases at J, with 9 bases in the middle. CDR1 is SGHRS, CDR2 YFSETQ, per germline. The CDR3 spans 14 residues. This CDR3 is CASSFGDSTGELFF. CDR3 sequence (DNA): TGCGCCAGCAGCTTCGGAGACAGCACCGGGGAGCTGTTTTTT.

The chain couples TRBV9 to TRBJ1-1; 8 nucleotides match TRBD1. The trim removed 0 bases at V and 5 bases at J, leaving 6 bases unmatched. Germline V gene data show CDR1 as SGDLS and CDR2 as YYNGEE. The CDR3 is made up of 15 amino acids. For the CDR3, the DNA is TGTGCCAGCAGCGTAGCCCAGGGGGCGAGGACTGAAGCTTTCTTT. It specifies CASSVAQGARTEAFF.

This clone showed up just a few times. Other DNA sequences in this specimen translate into the identical CDR3. This sequence joins TRBV6-5 and TRBJ1-2, with no clear D. CDR1 is MNHEY and CDR2 is SVGAGI in the germline V gene. V lost 6 bases, J lost 5 bases, and 10 bases lay in between. The CDR3 is made up of 12 amino acids. CDR3 in amino acids: CASSLRRYGYTF. CDR3 nucleotides: TGTGCCAGCAGCCTACGTCGTTATGGCTACACCTTC.

V gene TRBV28 combines with J gene TRBJ1-1, with TRBD1 identical over 7 bases. Germline V gives CDR1 MDHEN, CDR2 SYDVKM. Trimming took 1 base from V and 6 from J; bases not matched to a gene: 5. CDR3 length: 14 residues. CDR3 nucleotides: TGTGCCAGCAGTTTATATACAGGGGTCGCTGAAGCTTTCTTT. Translation gives CASSLYTGVAEAFF. The whole variable domain, filled in from reference TRBV28 and TRBJ1-1, reads DVKVTQSSRYLVKRTGEKVFLECVQDMDHENMFWYRQDPGLGLRLIYFSYDVKMKEKGDIPEGYSVSREKKERFSLILESASTNQTSMYLCASSLYTGVAEAFFGQGTRLTVV.

This clone appeared a few times. The CDR3 region is CASSVDPGLAGEGEQFF. CDR3 nucleotide sequence: TGTGCCAGCAGCGTAGATCCGGGACTAGCGGGAGAGGGTGAGCAGTTCTTC. The chain uses TRBV9 and TRBJ2-1; the match to TRBD2 covers 14 bases. The CDR3 spans 17 residues. Trimming cost V 0 bases and J 9 bases; bases outside gene matches: 8. CDR1 is SGDLS, CDR2 YYNGEE, per germline.